This is a list of T cell receptor beta chains from one sample in a study of CD8 T cells in Susac syndrome. TCRdb itself ran the immunoSEQ multiplex PCR reads through MiXCR, one entry per CDR3 protein. The data contain fewer than 150,000 distinct CDR3 sequences, about 92% of them seen just once; the ten biggest clones take up 0.093%. The sample comprised CD4+ T cells from PBMCs. These TCRs come from a human donor with multiple sclerosis. CDR3s include the opening cysteine and the closing phenylalanine or tryptophan. The order of the fields is clone size, J gene, V gene, CDR3 length, D gene, CDR3 protein, CDR3 DNA. A D gene is named only where the DNA matches it firmly. Where a row states a size, it is once, few, many or the class of an expanded clone; other rows omit it.

clone size: NA
J gene: TRBJ1-6
V gene: TRBV20-1
CDR3 length: 17
D gene: NA
CDR3 protein: CSAREGGAGADNSPLHF
CDR3 DNA: TGCAGTGCTAGAGAAGGCGGGGCGGGGGCCGATAATTCACCCCTCCACTTT

clone size: NA
J gene: TRBJ1-1
V gene: TRBV10-3
CDR3 length: 17
D gene: NA
CDR3 protein: CAISESIFPGRDTEAFF
CDR3 DNA: TGTGCCATCAGTGAGTCGATCTTCCCAGGGCGGGACACTGAAGCTTTCTTT

clone size: few
J gene: TRBJ1-2
V gene: TRBV30
CDR3 length: 10
D gene: NA
CDR3 protein: CAWSEHGYTF
CDR3 DNA: TGTGCCTGGAGTGAGCATGGCTACACCTTC

clone size: NA
J gene: TRBJ1-5
V gene: TRBV3-1
CDR3 length: 15
D gene: NA
CDR3 protein: CASSQDISANQPQHF
CDR3 DNA: TGTGCCAGCAGCCAAGATATTAGTGCCAATCAGCCCCAGCATTTT

clone size: NA
J gene: TRBJ1-2
V gene: TRBV5-1
CDR3 length: 13
D gene: TRBD1
CDR3 protein: CASSLQGADGYTF
CDR3 DNA: TGCGCCAGCAGCTTACAGGGGGCAGATGGCTACACCTTC

clone size: NA
J gene: TRBJ1-5
V gene: TRBV20-1
CDR3 length: 13
D gene: NA
CDR3 protein: CSAKGSSNQPQHF
CDR3 DNA: TGCAGTGCTAAAGGCAGTAGCAATCAGCCCCAGCATTTT

clone size: NA
J gene: TRBJ1-2
V gene: TRBV6-1
CDR3 length: 18
D gene: NA
CDR3 protein: CASSPTPGQALDNYGYTF
CDR3 DNA: TGTGCCAGCAGCCCGACGCCGGGACAAGCCCTAGATAACTATGGCTACACCTTC

clone size: NA
J gene: TRBJ1-2
V gene: TRBV20-1
CDR3 length: 13
D gene: NA
CDR3 protein: CSASGRLNYGYTF
CDR3 DNA: TGCAGTGCTAGTGGCAGACTTAACTATGGCTACACCTTC

clone size: NA
J gene: TRBJ2-6
V gene: TRBV4-3
CDR3 length: 16
D gene: NA
CDR3 protein: CASSQAWGVGANVLTF
CDR3 DNA: TGCGCCAGCAGCCAAGCATGGGGAGTTGGGGCCAACGTCCTGACTTTC

clone size: NA
J gene: TRBJ1-5
V gene: TRBV10-2
CDR3 length: 12
D gene: NA
CDR3 protein: CASSEASGPQHF
CDR3 DNA: TGCGCCAGCAGTGAGGCAAGTGGGCCCCAGCATTTT

clone size: NA
J gene: TRBJ2-7
V gene: TRBV5-6
CDR3 length: 15
D gene: TRBD1
CDR3 protein: CASSIVDRDAYEQYF
CDR3 DNA: TGTGCCAGCAGTATCGTGGACAGGGATGCGTACGAGCAGTACTTC

clone size: NA
J gene: TRBJ1-6
V gene: TRBV15
CDR3 length: 14
D gene: TRBD1
CDR3 protein: CATSRQQGAFPLHF
CDR3 DNA: TGTGCCACCAGCAGACAACAGGGGGCTTTTCCCCTCCACTTT

clone size: NA
J gene: TRBJ2-2
V gene: TRBV20-1
CDR3 length: 17
D gene: TRBD2
CDR3 protein: CSARGLLAGGPGGELFF
CDR3 DNA: TGCAGTGCTAGAGGCTTACTAGCGGGGGGGCCGGGCGGGGAGCTGTTTTTT

clone size: once
J gene: TRBJ1-2
V gene: TRBV19
CDR3 length: 14
D gene: TRBD1
CDR3 protein: CASKKTGSNYGYTF
CDR3 DNA: TGTGCCAGTAAGAAGACAGGGAGTAACTATGGCTACACCTTC

clone size: NA
J gene: TRBJ2-6
V gene: TRBV5-8
CDR3 length: 14
D gene: NA
CDR3 protein: CASTYGPGANVLTF
CDR3 DNA: TGTGCCAGCACGTATGGCCCTGGGGCCAACGTCCTGACTTTC

clone size: NA
J gene: TRBJ2-5
V gene: TRBV29-1
CDR3 length: 13
D gene: TRBD1
CDR3 protein: CSVLTGSQETQYF
CDR3 DNA: TGCAGCGTCCTGACAGGGTCCCAAGAGACCCAGTACTTC

clone size: NA
J gene: TRBJ1-3
V gene: TRBV9
CDR3 length: 14
D gene: NA
CDR3 protein: CASSVRSSGNTIYF
CDR3 DNA: TGTGCCAGCAGCGTAAGGTCCTCTGGAAACACCATATATTTT

clone size: NA
J gene: TRBJ1-3
V gene: TRBV9
CDR3 length: 15
D gene: NA
CDR3 protein: CASSEVIGSGNTIYF
CDR3 DNA: TGTGCCAGCAGCGAAGTAATAGGGTCCGGAAACACCATATATTTT

clone size: NA
J gene: TRBJ1-2
V gene: TRBV25-1
CDR3 length: 13
D gene: NA
CDR3 protein: CASSEGRRYGYTF
CDR3 DNA: TGTGCCAGCAGTGAAGGCAGGCGATATGGCTACACCTTC

clone size: NA
J gene: TRBJ1-1
V gene: TRBV12-3/TRBV12-4
CDR3 length: 12
D gene: NA
CDR3 protein: CASSFGVEGAFF
CDR3 DNA: TGTGCCAGCAGTTTCGGGGTTGAAGGAGCTTTCTTT